The entry below describes one T cell receptor beta chain. CDR3 size: 14 residues. Germline V CDR1 and CDR2: MGHDK, SYGVNS. V lost 4 bases to trimming and J lost 2 bases, with 11 bases between them. This specimen belongs to a study of blood T cell repertoires in COVID-19. About the study: Samples came from the United States, Italy and Spain, spanning acute and convalescent COVID-19. Nucleic acid was either cDNA or gDNA, and it came from T cells, B-cell-depleted T cells, or PBMCs.

Measured with immunoSEQ multiplex PCR; TCRdb has only the in-frame clones, and not every one. The table has roughly 71,000 clones, 70% to 90% seen once. Material for sequencing was peripheral blood. The gene calls are TRBV25-1 and TRBJ2-5; TRBD2 is a possible D gene (6 bases). The TCR originated in a man aged 50 to 60 with acute or convalescent COVID-19. This CDR3 is CASSAGDFQETQYF. In DNA form, the CDR3 reads TGTGCCAGCAGTGCCGGGGACTTTCAAGAGACCCAGTACTTC.